This T cell receptor (beta chain) comes out of a study of cytomegalovirus exposure and HLA in healthy donors. The overall study: As an earlier analysis found, roughly 180 million T cells yielded fewer than 130 million unique TCR beta sequences.

Germline CDR1 MNHEY, CDR2 SMNVEV (reference sequence). This CDR3 contains 13 residues. Between the trimmed V and J ends, which lost 5 bases and 6 bases, there was a span of 13 bases. This clone was seen a single time. Its antigen remains unknown. As for the donors, each was a healthy bone marrow donor. PCR primers comprised 60 Vbeta and 13 Jbeta primers. Libraries were prepared by immunoSEQ multiplex PCR; TCRdb keeps only in-frame clonotypes and omits some of them. Altogether about 120,000 clones are present, 70% to 80% being singletons, with the ten largest covering over 1.5%. Study-wide results and caveats: A later analysis revealed that TCR association rates differed between HLA loci, peaking at DRB1 and bottoming out at HLA-C. Within an earlier analysis, most TCR beta V segments proved productive either about 90% or about 30% of the time.

The TCR was taken from a woman aged 18 to 35 in good health and CMV-seronegative. The sequencing sample was made of PBMCs. The chain has TRBV27 and TRBJ1-1; tentatively, D is TRBD1 (5 bases). The CDR3 region has the DNA TGTGCCAGCAGTCATGGGGGAGGGTCTGAAGCTTTCTTT. Translated, it gives CASSHGGGSEAFF.